This T cell receptor (beta chain) originates from a study of blood T cell repertoires in COVID-19 (dated by TCRdb to about 2020). Broadly, across the study: The collaborator samples originated in the United States, Italy and Spain and spanned the acute and convalescent phases of COVID-19. The material from the prospective study consisted of cDNA or gDNA derived from T cells, B-cell-depleted T cells, or PBMCs. Subjects who had been exposed to COVID-19, were actively infected with it, or had recovered from it provided the deeply sampled blood TCRbeta repertoires that made up the dataset. A freely available public database, intended as a resource for researchers studying the immune response to SARS-CoV-2, is where the repertoires were released. Samples came from the ongoing ImmuneRACE study (first 160 participants) plus 1,254 subjects from 6 global collaborators. Nearly every sample came with metadata listing a de-identified subject ID, COVID-19 status, age in years and sex. Where available, HLA class I and class II types were obtained from metadata supplied by the sample provider rather than from assay-based typing.

The collaborating institutions used their own protocols to collect whole blood in K2EDTA tubes. Collaborator samples were shipped for TCRbeta analysis as frozen whole blood, isolated PBMCs, or DNA extracted from either sample type. Worth noting for this clone: This receptor's antigen is unknown. Base quality data are lacking; no much larger clone is found one base away.

The paper as a whole reports these results and caveats: Clinical and demographic metadata were provided uncurated, with the amount varying by source and participant.

Its CDR3 holds 15 amino acids, cysteine through phenylalanine. Only the CDR3 portion is preserved as DNA: 45 bases, with reading frame beginning at the first base. Via the germline V gene (reference sequence), CDR1 is LNHDA and CDR2 SQIVND. The germline V end is reduced by 3 bases and the J end by 7 bases; junction bases left unmatched: 9. The immunoSEQ Assay, a bias-controlled multiplex PCR, was used to amplify TCRbeta CDR3 regions from genomic DNA. The study's own analysis went as follows. Within the assay, amplification of reference gene primers was used to estimate how many nucleated cells each sample contained. Sequence reads were collapsed and filtered to measure the absolute abundance of every unique TCRbeta CDR3 rearrangement. For each sample, productive Simpson clonality was calculated by taking the square root of Simpson's diversity index across productive rearrangements. This immuneACCESS table, as held by TCRdb, lists in-frame sequences with V and J called but not all clones. Of the missing ones, under half trace to an unresolved V gene in checked studies; the others have no known cause. That table supplies the V and J calls and clone size; D and trimming were determined from the DNA. Here the sample has 110,000 to 150,000 clones; about 89% occur a single time. The ten largest clones add up to 2.5% to 3% of the sample.

Sequencing was performed on peripheral blood. The TCR sequence derives from a man between 60 and 70 years old with active or convalescent COVID-19. Here the chain combines TRBV19 and TRBJ2-3; 8 junctional bases match TRBD2. The DNA reads as follows: TGTGCCAGTAGTATTTCAAGAACTAGCGGTAATACGCAGTATTTT. Protein translation: CASSISRTSGNTQYF.